A single sample is the source of the 15 T cell receptor beta chains below, sequenced in a study of cytomegalovirus exposure and HLA in healthy donors. This PCR relied on a set of 60 Vbeta primers and 13 Jbeta primers. The assay was immunoSEQ multiplex PCR, and TCRdb's table has in-frame clones only and misses some. This table has 150,000 to 200,000 clones, roughly four fifths appearing once. What was sequenced was PBMCs. All receptors come from a man aged 18 to 29 in good health and CMV-seronegative.

The chain recombines TRBV28 with TRBJ2-7, with 9 bases fitting TRBD2. V lost 4 bases to trimming and J lost 2 bases; unmatched junction nucleotides: 3. This CDR3 has 14 amino acids. Germline CDR1 reads MDHEN; CDR2 reads SYDVKM. The CDR3 reads CASSSAGGAYEQYF. Here the CDR3 DNA reads TGTGCCAGCAGTTCAGCGGGAGGTGCCTACGAGCAGTACTTC.

The chain joins TRBV6-5 to TRBJ1-2; D unresolved. This CDR3 spans 13 amino acids. V was shortened by 2 bases and J by 3 bases, with 7 bases between the two germline ends. The germline V gene has CDR1 MNHEY and CDR2 SVGAGI. CDR3 sequence (DNA): TGTGCCAGCAGTTACCGGACTTACTATGGCTACACCTTC. Its translation: CASSYRTYYGYTF.

The CDR3 nucleotides are TGTGCCTGGGGGGAGGGAGGAACCCAAGAGACCCAGTACTTC. Its translation: CAWGEGGTQETQYF. The V gene is TRBV30, the J gene TRBJ2-5, with TRBD2 matching over 7 bases. The ends lost 5 bases at V and 1 base at J; junction bases unmatched: 7. Germline CDR1 GTSNPN, CDR2 SVGIG (reference sequence). The CDR3 extends over 14 amino acids.

A few counts support this clone. CDR3 coding DNA: TGTGCCAGCAGCCCCCGCCCAGTGGACTATGGCTACACCTTC. Translated, it gives CASSPRPVDYGYTF. The chain joins TRBV9 to TRBJ1-2; no clear D gene. This CDR3 contains 14 residues. V was shortened by 4 bases and J by 3 bases, with 13 bases between the two germline ends. Germline CDR1 SGDLS, CDR2 YYNGEE.

This rearrangement joins TRBV7-2 to TRBJ2-2; 10 positions agree with TRBD2. Germline V lookup: CDR1 SGHTA, CDR2 FQGNSA. V was pared by 2 bases and J by 6 bases, with 6 bases of the junction left unmatched. The CDR3 has 16 residues. CDR3 in amino acids: CASSLISGGAAGELFF. For the CDR3, the DNA is TGTGCCAGCAGCTTAATAAGCGGGGGGGCCGCCGGGGAGCTGTTTTTT.

This chain connects TRBV11-2 to TRBJ1-2; tentative D call: TRBD1 (6 bases). The V and J ends lost 1 base and 6 bases respectively, with 9 bases between them. This CDR3 is built from 13 residues. Germline CDR1 and CDR2: SGHAT and FQNNGV. CDR3 protein: CASSLAGADGYTF. The CDR3, as DNA: TGTGCCAGCAGCTTAGCAGGGGCGGATGGCTACACCTTC.

J is TRBJ2-1 and V is TRBV18; 8 bases are shared with TRBD2. The ends lost 3 bases at V and 7 bases at J; junction bases unmatched: 5. The CDR3 runs to 14 residues. Germline V lookup: CDR1 KGHSH, CDR2 LQKENI. DNA of the CDR3: TGTGCCAGCTCACCTCCCGGACTAGCTAATGAGCAGTTCTTC. Translated, it gives CASSPPGLANEQFF.

The chain uses TRBV5-1 and TRBJ2-2, with 12 bases fitting TRBD2. The CDR3 is made up of 19 amino acids. Germline-derived CDR1 and CDR2 are SGHRS and YFSETQ. The ends lost 0 bases at V and 3 bases at J; junction bases unmatched: 9. The CDR3 protein is CASSLVGLAGGLDTGELFF. The CDR3 region has the DNA TGCGCCAGCAGCTTGGTAGGGCTAGCGGGGGGGCTAGACACCGGGGAGCTGTTTTTT.

As concerns this clone: The junction departs from germline at one end; a sequencing error may be responsible. The gene calls are TRBV7-9 and TRBJ2-5, with a possible D match to TRBD1 (5 bases). CDR3 size: 14 residues. CDR1 and CDR2 (germline): SEHNR, FQNEAQ (reference sequence). The CDR3 region is CSSSLGRQQETQYF. As DNA, the CDR3 is TGTTCCAGCAGCTTAGGTCGACAGCAAGAGACCCAGTACTTC. Drawing the rest from reference TRBV7-9 and TRBJ2-5, the complete variable domain is DTGVSQNPRHKITKRGQNVTFRCDPISEHNRLYWYRQTLGQGPEFLTYFQNEAQLEKSRLLSDRFSAERPKGSFSTLEIQRTEQGDSAMYLCSSSLGRQQETQYFGPGTRLLVL.

The rearrangement uses TRBV6-5 and TRBJ2-5, with TRBD1 matching over 7 bases. Trimming cost V 5 bases and J 5 bases; bases outside gene matches: 5. Germline V lookup: CDR1 MNHEY, CDR2 SVGAGI. The CDR3 consists of 13 residues. CDR3 nucleotide sequence: TGTGCCAGCAGTAAAGACAGGGTTGAGACCCAGTACTTC. It codes for CASSKDRVETQYF.

The chain joins TRBV14 to TRBJ2-7, with 7 bases fitting TRBD2. V shed 2 bases and J 3 bases; nucleotides not matched to a gene: 1. Germline-derived CDR1 and CDR2 are SGHDN and FVKESK. This CDR3 has 13 residues. Here the CDR3 DNA reads TGTGCCAGCAGCCAATGGGGGGGCTACGAGCAGTACTTC. This codes for CASSQWGGYEQYF.

The rearrangement links TRBV5-1 to TRBJ2-3; a possible D gene is TRBD2 (5 bases). The V gene's germline CDR1 is SGHRS and CDR2 YFSETQ. There are 15 residues in the CDR3. V gave up 8 bases and J gave up 4 bases, with 20 bases separating them. CDR3 coding DNA: TGCGCCAGTACCACGGTCGGCGGGTACCCAGATACGCAGTATTTT. The encoded protein is CASTTVGGYPDTQYF.

This clone came up once. A read error may account for a junction end that differs from germline. The CDR3 bases are TGTGCTAGCAGCTTAGACGGGGGGTCCTACAATGAGCAGTTCTTC. The encoded protein is CASSLDGGSYNEQFF. The chain links TRBV7-7 to TRBJ2-1; 7 bases fit TRBD2. CDR1 is SSHAT, CDR2 FNYEAQ, per germline (reference sequence). This CDR3 contains 15 residues.

This clone has a single count. The chain couples TRBV2 to TRBJ2-5; D is unresolved. The CDR3 has 12 amino acids. The V gene lost 7 bases and the J gene lost 2 bases, with 8 bases spanning the gap. Per germline, CDR1 SNHLY and CDR2 FYNNEI. Written as DNA, the CDR3 is TGTGCCAGCACGTGGCGGCAAGAGACCCAGTACTTC. Protein: CASTWRQETQYF.

The rearrangement uses TRBV29-1 and TRBJ2-1, with D perhaps matching TRBD2 (7 bases). Trimming took off 6 bases at V and 5 bases at J, with 14 bases between the two ends. From germline, CDR1 is SQVTM and CDR2 ANQGSEA. This CDR3 has 13 residues. CDR3 coding DNA: TGCAGCGTGGGGGGGACATACAACAATGAGCAGTTCTTC. Protein product: CSVGGTYNNEQFF.